These 30 T cell receptor beta chains share one sample of origin, sequenced in a study of metastatic and nonmetastatic thyroid tumors. Patients were all untreated before their thyroid surgery. TCRdb recomputed clones from the PCR reads via MiXCR. The sample has about 32,000 clones, 15% to 20% seen once. Source material: blood. Receptors originate from a female donor with papillary thyroid cancer or a benign thyroid nodule (not recorded which). Some clones in this sample may be carry-over from other donors' samples.

There are many counts of this clone. In the same sample, other DNA sequences code for this CDR3. The rearrangement joins TRBV5-6 to TRBJ1-1; no definite D call. CDR3 length equals 13 residues. V lost 7 bases to trimming and J lost 4 bases, with 14 bases between them. Germline lookup yields CDR1 SGHDT and CDR2 YYEEEE. The CDR3 region is CASVLWASTEAFF. The CDR3 nucleotides read TGTGCCAGCGTACTCTGGGCGAGCACTGAAGCTTTCTTT.

In its sample, this clone was seen a few times. This chain's CDR3 is CAIPTGDGYTF. The CDR3 DNA follows: TGTGCCATTCCAACAGGGGACGGCTACACCTTC. The rearrangement uses TRBV7-9 and TRBJ1-2; the match to TRBD1 covers 7 bases. The CDR3 extends over 11 amino acids. V gave up 10 bases and J gave up 8 bases; unmatched junction bases: 7. Germline loops: CDR1 SEHNR, CDR2 FQNEAQ (reference sequence). Full variable domain (rest looked up from reference TRBV7-9 and TRBJ1-2): DTGVSQNPRHKITKRGQNVTFRCDPISEHNRLYWYRQTLGQGPEFLTYFQNEAQLEKSRLLSDRFSAERPKGSFSTLEIQRTEQGDSAMYLCAIPTGDGYTFGSGTRLTVV.

This clone has a count of ten or more. This CDR3 is CASSLAGTSGRAPQETQYF. CDR3 bases: TGTGCCAGCAGCTTAGCGGGAACTAGCGGGAGGGCCCCACAAGAGACCCAGTACTTC. This chain joins TRBV11-1 and TRBJ2-5; TRBD2 matches at 13 bases. The V segment lost 0 bases and the J segment 2 bases; nucleotides outside the gene matches: 9. From germline, CDR1 is SGHAT and CDR2 FQDESV (reference sequence). The CDR3 consists of 19 residues.

The genes are TRBV20-1 and TRBJ2-7; either TRBD1 or TRBD2 may fit D (5 bases each). The germline CDR1 and CDR2 sequences are DFQATT and SNEGSKA (reference sequence). This CDR3 region has 13 residues. V was shortened by 3 bases and J by 3 bases, with 12 bases between the two germline ends. CDR3 sequence (DNA): TGCAGTGCTAGGAAAGGGGACCTCTACGAGCAGTACTTC. This gives the protein CSARKGDLYEQYF.

This clone was picked up many times. The J gene is TRBJ1-1, the V gene TRBV12-3 or TRBV12-4; tentative D call: TRBD1 (5 bases). CDR3 length: 14 amino acids. V was cut by 1 base and J by 0 bases, with 6 bases left in between. CDR3 in amino acids: CASSLGQMNTEAFF. In DNA form, the CDR3 reads TGTGCCAGCAGTTTAGGACAGATGAACACTGAAGCTTTCTTT.

This clone was recorded many times. The V and J genes are TRBV3-1 and TRBJ1-3; D gene uncertain. Germline CDR1 is LGHDT and CDR2 is YNNKEL (reference sequence). This CDR3 is built from 14 residues. V shed 2 bases and J shed 2 bases, with 7 bases lying between them. The CDR3: CASSQNTAGNTIYF. The DNA for the CDR3 is TGTGCCAGCAGCCAAAATACCGCTGGAAACACCATATATTTT.

This clone was seen many times. This sequence joins TRBV12-3 or TRBV12-4 and TRBJ2-4; D is unresolved. Between the trimmed V and J ends, which lost 2 bases and 9 bases, there was a span of 11 bases. This CDR3 is built from 13 residues. Here the CDR3 reads CASSLLVYGIQYF. CDR3 in DNA: TGTGCCAGCAGTTTACTAGTTTATGGCATTCAGTACTTC.

This clone was counted ten times or more. The gene calls are TRBV5-1 and TRBJ2-7; D unresolved. The CDR3 contains 15 residues. V was cut by 4 bases and J by 5 bases, with 19 bases left in between. Germline V gene data show CDR1 as SGHRS and CDR2 as YFSETQ. The DNA of the CDR3 is TGCGCCAGCAGCACAACCGGGCCCCCCTGGAACGAGCAGTACTTC. Amino acid sequence: CASSTTGPPWNEQYF.

Many counts were recorded for this clone. The chain links TRBV5-1 to TRBJ1-3, with no clear D. Trimming cost V 4 bases and J 0 bases, with 11 bases left between them. Germline assignment: CDR1 SGHRS and CDR2 YFSETQ. The CDR3 runs to 15 residues. The CDR3 protein is CASSLVHGSGNTIYF. The CDR3 DNA reads as TGCGCCAGCAGCCTCGTACATGGCTCTGGAAACACCATATATTTT. Complete variable domain (other parts from reference TRBV5-1 and TRBJ1-3): KAGVTQTPRYLIKTRGQQVTLSCSPISGHRSVSWYQQTPGQGLQFLFEYFSETQRNKGNFPGRFSGRQFSNSRSEMNVSTLELGDSALYLCASSLVHGSGNTIYFGEGSWLTVV.

This clone was seen a few times. The V call is TRBV24-1, the J call TRBJ2-7; D might be TRBD1 (5 bases). Trimming removed 2 bases from V and 5 bases from J, with 9 bases in between. CDR1 is KGHDR and CDR2 is SFDVKD in the germline V gene. CDR3 length equals 13 residues. The DNA of the CDR3 is TGTGCCACCAGTGATTGGCAGGGAAACGAGCAGTACTTC. The encoded protein is CATSDWQGNEQYF.

This clone was seen repeatedly, ten times or more. This chain joins TRBV7-9 and TRBJ2-5; the D gene is possibly TRBD2 (6 bases). This CDR3 has 12 amino acids. The V end lost 3 bases, the J end lost 5 bases, and 7 bases lay between the germline ends. From germline, CDR1 is SEHNR and CDR2 FQNEAQ (reference sequence). The CDR3 bases are TGTGCCAGCAGCTTTGGGGGGGAGACCCAGTACTTC. This codes for CASSFGGETQYF.

This clone has ten or more counts. V and J are TRBV29-1 and TRBJ2-3; 11 bases agree with TRBD2. From germline, CDR1 is SQVTM and CDR2 ANQGSEA. The CDR3 has 17 residues. V lost 1 base, J lost 1 base, and 7 bases stayed unmatched. The CDR3: CSVEVLQGLAGTDTQYF. CDR3 bases: TGCAGCGTTGAAGTCCTCCAGGGACTAGCGGGCACAGATACGCAGTATTTT.

This clone was counted between two and nine times. The J gene is TRBJ2-7, the V gene TRBV6-1, with D possibly TRBD1 on 5 matching bases. Germline loops: CDR1 MNHNS, CDR2 SASEGT. CDR3 length equals 14 residues. Trimming stripped 5 bases from V and 0 bases from J, with 11 bases between. The CDR3 region has the DNA TGTGCCAGCAGTTTTGTCAGGGACTCCTACGAGCAGTACTTC. This gives the protein CASSFVRDSYEQYF.

This clone was found many times. CDR3 residues: CASSLGRGTEAFF. The CDR3, as DNA: TGCGCCAGCAGCTTGGGACGGGGCACTGAAGCTTTCTTT. J is TRBJ1-1 and V is TRBV5-1; D is uncertain. Germline lookup yields CDR1 SGHRS and CDR2 YFSETQ. Between the trimmed V and J ends, which lost 0 bases and 4 bases, there was a span of 7 bases. The CDR3 is made up of 13 amino acids.

The rearrangement joins TRBV24-1 to TRBJ1-5; D might be TRBD1 (5 bases). The germline gives CDR1 KGHDR, CDR2 SFDVKD. The CDR3 is 15 amino acids. V shed 5 bases and J shed 2 bases, with 12 bases lying between them. The CDR3 DNA follows: TGTGCCACCAGTGCCCTGGGGGAGGGCAATCAGCCCCAGCATTTT. Amino acids: CATSALGEGNQPQHF.

The chain joins TRBV24-1 to TRBJ1-2; D is unresolved. The CDR3 consists of 12 residues. Germline CDR1 reads KGHDR; CDR2 reads SFDVKD. V lost 4 bases, J lost 4 bases, and 6 bases lay in between. The CDR3 nucleotides read TGTGCCACCAGTGACCCTGTCTATGGCTACACCTTC. Translated, it gives CATSDPVYGYTF.

The sample holds many counts of this clone. The chain joins TRBV18 to TRBJ1-2; TRBD1 aligns across 8 bases. Germline trimming cut 3 bases from V and 4 bases from J; bases unmatched to any gene: 4. The germline V gene has CDR1 KGHSH and CDR2 LQKENI. This CDR3 is 14 amino acids long. The CDR3 bases are TGTGCCAGCTCACCGACAGGGGACGGCTATGGCTACACCTTC. It codes for CASSPTGDGYGYTF. Variable domain in full (rest from reference TRBV18 and TRBJ1-2): NAGVMQNPRHLVRRRGQEARLRCSPMKGHSHVYWYRQLPEEGLKFMVYLQKENIIDESGMPKERFSAEFPKEGPSILRIQQVVRGDSAAYFCASSPTGDGYGYTFGSGTRLTVV.

About this clone: At one of its ends the junction is not consistent with the germline gene, which may arise from a read error. The rearrangement uses TRBV19 and TRBJ2-7; 10 bases line up with TRBD2. CDR1 LNHDA and CDR2 SQIVND come from the germline V gene (reference sequence). The CDR3 sequence is 15 residues long. CDR3 in DNA: TGTGCCAGTAGTCTAAGCGGGGGGGCCTCCTTCGAGCTGTACTTC. As protein: CASSLSGGASFELYF.

This clone was picked up a small number of times. The chain is built from TRBV2 and TRBJ1-1; no firm D call. CDR1 is SNHLY and CDR2 is FYNNEI in the germline V gene. The CDR3 spans 15 residues. V lost 6 bases, J lost 3 bases, and 17 bases lay in between. CDR3 amino acids: CASRADPGGYTEAFF. CDR3 DNA: TGTGCCAGCAGAGCCGACCCCGGTGGGTACACTGAAGCTTTCTTT.

This clone was seen repeatedly, ten times or more. The rearrangement links TRBV18 to TRBJ2-7; D may be TRBD2 (5 bases). Germline-derived CDR1 and CDR2 are KGHSH and LQKENI. Trimming pared 2 bases from V and 3 bases from J, leaving 14 bases between. The CDR3 is 15 amino acids. The CDR3 is CASSPDLRDHYEQYF. For the CDR3, the DNA is TGTGCCAGCTCACCAGATCTCCGGGATCACTACGAGCAGTACTTC.

This clone was seen repeatedly, ten times or more. This chain connects TRBV5-5 to TRBJ2-7; D might be TRBD2 (5 bases). Trimming took 6 bases from V and 3 from J, leaving 19 bases between them. This CDR3 has 15 residues. Germline CDR1 and CDR2: SGHKS and YYEKEE (reference sequence). Written as DNA, the CDR3 is TGTGCCAGCACCCAAGCGGAGCAGGCGTACTACGAGCAGTACTTC. Translating gives CASTQAEQAYYEQYF. The complete variable domain, with remaining parts taken from reference TRBV5-5 and TRBJ2-7, reads DAGVTQSPTHLIKTRGQQVTLRCSPISGHKSVSWYQQVLGQGPQFIFQYYEKEERGRGNFPDRFSARQFPNYSSELNVNALLLGDSALYLCASTQAEQAYYEQYFGPGTRLTVT.

This clone has at least ten counts. V usage is TRBV10-3 and J usage is TRBJ2-1; D assignment may be TRBD1 or TRBD2 (5 bases each). Germline CDR1 ENHRY, CDR2 SYGVKD. The CDR3 contains 14 residues. V was cut by 11 bases and J by 3 bases, with 17 bases left in between. The CDR3 region has the DNA TGTGCCTCCTGGCTCGGGGACGGCTACAATGAGCAGTTCTTC. Protein sequence: CASWLGDGYNEQFF.

This clone has at least ten counts. Different DNA sequences within this sample yield the same CDR3. The rearrangement uses TRBV20-1 and TRBJ2-1; tentatively, D is TRBD2 (5 bases). The V gene lost 3 bases and the J gene lost 4 bases, with 16 bases spanning the gap. Germline V CDR1 and CDR2: DFQATT, SNEGSKA (reference sequence). The CDR3 has 15 residues. The CDR3 nucleotides are TGCAGTGCTAGGATGGACGGAGGATTATACAATGAGCAGTTCTTC. It encodes CSARMDGGLYNEQFF.

The chain combines TRBV13 with TRBJ2-7, with TRBD1 matching 7 bases. Per germline, CDR1 PRHDT and CDR2 FYEKMQ (reference sequence). V was pared by 3 bases and J by 5 bases, with 10 bases of the junction left unmatched. This CDR3 has 15 residues. CDR3 DNA sequence: TGTGCCAGCAGCTTCCCGAGACAGGGTTTGAACGAGCAGTACTTC. Translation: CASSFPRQGLNEQYF.

In its sample, this clone was seen many times. This chain connects TRBV6-1 to TRBJ1-3, with D unclear. CDR1 is MNHNS, CDR2 SASEGT, per germline. The CDR3 is 15 amino acids. Trimming cost V 0 bases and J 0 bases, with 6 bases left between them. The CDR3 nucleotides are TGTGCCAGCAGTGAAGCTCCGAGCTCTGGAAACACCATATATTTT. Amino acid sequence: CASSEAPSSGNTIYF.

The sample holds a few counts of this clone. The genes are TRBV6-1 and TRBJ2-5; 7 nucleotides align to TRBD1. The CDR3 is made up of 15 amino acids. With V trimmed by 5 bases and J by 7 bases, 13 bases remained unmatched. Germline assignment: CDR1 MNHNS and CDR2 SASEGT. CDR3 protein: CASSPWTGSGWTQYF. In DNA, the CDR3 is TGTGCCAGCAGTCCTTGGACAGGTTCGGGCTGGACCCAGTACTTC.

This clone was seen a handful of times. The CDR3, as DNA: TGTGCCAGCAGTCCACGACATGGCTTGATGAACACTGAAGCTTTCTTT. It translates to CASSPRHGLMNTEAFF. The V gene is TRBV6-1, the J gene TRBJ1-1; D is uncertain. The germline V gene has CDR1 MNHNS and CDR2 SASEGT. V gave up 5 bases and J gave up 0 bases, with 16 bases separating them. CDR3 size: 16 residues.

Many counts were recorded for this clone. This sequence joins TRBV5-6 and TRBJ2-7; no reliable D call. In germline, CDR1 is SGHDT, CDR2 YYEEEE. The ends were cut back, 4 bases at V and 6 bases at J, with 11 bases in the middle. CDR3 length equals 12 residues. Here the CDR3 reads CASSGWASEQYF. The CDR3 bases are TGTGCCAGCAGCGGGTGGGCCTCCGAGCAGTACTTC.

This chain uses TRBV28 with TRBJ1-2; the D is unclear. Between the trimmed V and J ends, which lost 5 bases and 2 bases, there was a span of 12 bases. Per the germline V gene, CDR1 is MDHEN and CDR2 is SYDVKM. The CDR3 totals 14 residues. Here the CDR3 reads CASSTLPLNYGYTF. Here the CDR3 DNA reads TGTGCCAGCAGTACCCTCCCCCTAAACTATGGCTACACCTTC.

This clone showed up just a few times. The genes are TRBV6-1 and TRBJ2-7; D may be TRBD1 (6 bases). V gave up 4 bases and J gave up 4 bases, with 8 bases separating them. Germline values: CDR1 MNHNS, CDR2 SASEGT. The CDR3 length is 12 residues. The CDR3 coding sequence is TGTGCCAGCAGTGCACAGGGATACGAGCAGTACTTC. Protein sequence: CASSAQGYEQYF.